This is a list of T cell receptor beta chains from one sample in a study of blood T cell repertoires in COVID-19. Repertoires were generated with immunoSEQ multiplex PCR, while TCRdb's copy carries only in-frame clones and drops some. The sample consists of approximately 150,000 clones, about 85% of them appearing once. Sequenced sample: peripheral blood. The receptors were gathered from a middle-aged man with acute or convalescent COVID-19. CDR3s include the opening cysteine and the closing phenylalanine or tryptophan. The D gene is left open where the match is weak. Size tells how often a clone was seen (once, few, many) or the class of an expanded clone, and some rows leave it out.

CASSETRDTQYF	NA	TRBV10-2	TRBJ2-3	NA
CASRLDRGWDTQYF	TRBD1	TRBV2	TRBJ2-3	NA
CASSYSRALNSPLHF	NA	TRBV6-5	TRBJ1-6	NA
CAGGQGITEAFF	TRBD1	TRBV30	TRBJ1-1	once
CATSSLLAGGPDTQYF	TRBD2	TRBV15	TRBJ2-3	NA
CASTPRGAPYEQYF	TRBD2	TRBV5-6	TRBJ2-7	NA
CASSPGTGGANYGYTF	TRBD1	TRBV5-4	TRBJ1-2	NA
CATSRGDSYGYTF	NA	TRBV15	TRBJ1-2	NA
CASGLVAGGTNTIYF	TRBD1	TRBV12-5	TRBJ1-3	NA
CASSGTGRAFF	NA	TRBV6-5	TRBJ1-1	NA
CASSEAQALVYEQYF	NA	TRBV6-1	TRBJ2-7	NA
CASSQEYRALSYEQYF	NA	TRBV4-2	TRBJ2-7	NA
CASMTFRGTEAFF	NA	TRBV6-6	TRBJ1-1	NA
CASSMDRDRGHQPQHF	TRBD1	TRBV7-9	TRBJ1-5	NA
CASSPRGLGETQYF	NA	TRBV3-1/TRBV3-2	TRBJ2-5	NA
CAWTTGVSETQYF	NA	TRBV30	TRBJ2-5	NA
CASSDMGTGEETQYF	TRBD1	TRBV5-4	TRBJ2-5	NA
CASSLTGGTHGYTF	NA	TRBV27	TRBJ1-2	NA
CASSFSGPTNEKLFF	NA	TRBV5-5	TRBJ1-4	NA
CASSLGTGVSGGYTF	TRBD1	TRBV7-8	TRBJ1-2	many
CASSLRQFTEAFF	NA	TRBV7-6	TRBJ1-1	NA
CASSLAGPSTEAFF	NA	TRBV27	TRBJ1-1	few
CASEETGGKGYTF	TRBD1	TRBV2	TRBJ1-2	NA
CASSPRTNYGYTF	NA	TRBV7-2	TRBJ1-2	NA
CASSGGQGPLYEAFF	TRBD1	TRBV9	TRBJ1-1	NA
CASSLAAGENSPLHF	NA	TRBV5-1	TRBJ1-6	NA
CAIATGGVSAFF	TRBD1	TRBV10-3	TRBJ1-1	few
CASRRTGGKSGANVLTF	TRBD1	TRBV2	TRBJ2-6	NA
CASSARDGSPLHF	NA	TRBV11-2	TRBJ1-6	NA